One and the same sample provided the 9 T cell receptor beta chains below, sequenced in a study of blood T cell repertoires in COVID-19. Generated by immunoSEQ multiplex PCR, the TCRdb table keeps only in-frame clones and is missing some. The sample lists 90,000 to 130,000 clones, around four fifths occurring once. Specimen: peripheral blood. These receptors all come from a woman between 55 and 75 years old with acute or convalescent COVID-19.

This chain connects TRBV18 to TRBJ1-2, with 8 bases fitting TRBD1. V lost 4 bases, J lost 1 base, and 8 bases stayed unmatched. CDR1 KGHSH and CDR2 LQKENI come from the germline V gene. The CDR3 is 16 amino acids. The CDR3 spells CASSQRQGIINYGYTF. DNA of the CDR3: TGTGCCAGCTCACAAAGACAGGGGATAATTAACTATGGCTACACCTTC. Variable domain in full (rest from reference TRBV18 and TRBJ1-2): NAGVMQNPRHLVRRRGQEARLRCSPMKGHSHVYWYRQLPEEGLKFMVYLQKENIIDESGMPKERFSAEFPKEGPSILRIQQVVRGDSAAYFCASSQRQGIINYGYTFGSGTRLTVV.

CDR3 protein: CASSIPIRQGSQPQHF. Written as DNA, the CDR3 is TGTGCCAGTAGTATCCCGATTCGACAGGGCAGCCAGCCCCAGCATTTT. This chain links TRBV19 with TRBJ1-5; 7 nucleotides align to TRBD1. V shed 3 bases and J 7 bases; nucleotides not matched to a gene: 12. This CDR3 has 16 residues. Germline V gene lookup returns CDR1 LNHDA and CDR2 SQIVND (reference sequence).

This clone was seen only a few times. The chain combines TRBV4-1 with TRBJ1-5; weak D call: TRBD1 (6 bases). Germline-derived CDR1 and CDR2 are MGHRA and YSYEKL. The CDR3 has 14 amino acids. Trimming pared 4 bases from V and 5 bases from J, leaving 12 bases between. The CDR3, as DNA: TGCGCCAGCAGCCTCGGGACACCCGATCAGCCCCAGCATTTT. Its translation: CASSLGTPDQPQHF.

The chain links TRBV7-3 to TRBJ2-1; 8 nucleotides line up with TRBD2. The V gene end was trimmed by 7 bases and the J gene end by 7 bases; junction bases not matched to a gene: 12. CDR3 length: 15 amino acids. Looked up from germline, CDR1 is SGHTA and CDR2 is FQGTGA. Here the CDR3 reads CASTLAGGALNEQFF. CDR3 nucleotide sequence: TGTGCCAGCACTCTCGCCGGGGGGGCTCTGAATGAGCAGTTCTTC.

There are a few counts of this clone. V is TRBV28 and J is TRBJ1-5; no firm D call. The ends were cut back, 2 bases at V and 2 bases at J, with 13 bases in the middle. The germline V gene has CDR1 MDHEN and CDR2 SYDVKM. The CDR3 runs 16 residues. In DNA form, the CDR3 reads TGTGCCAGCAGTTTAATGGAGTTTATAGGCAATCAGCCCCAGCATTTT. Translated, it gives CASSLMEFIGNQPQHF.

The chain joins TRBV5-1 to TRBJ2-5; D unresolved. Per the germline V gene, CDR1 is SGHRS and CDR2 is YFSETQ. Trimming removed 4 bases from V and 3 bases from J, with 4 bases in between. The CDR3 loop spans 11 amino acids. CDR3 nucleotide sequence: TGCGCCAGCAGCGAGGAAGAGACCCAGTACTTC. This translates into CASSEEETQYF.

The J gene is TRBJ2-3, the V gene TRBV4-2, with 8 bases lining up with TRBD2. Losses at the gene ends were 1 base for V and 5 bases for J; bases not matched to a gene: 11. CDR3 length equals 17 residues. Germline-derived CDR1 and CDR2 are LGHNA and YNFKEQ. The CDR3 region is CASSQVGRGAGVDTQYF. The CDR3 DNA sequence: TGTGCCAGCAGCCAAGTTGGGCGGGGGGCCGGAGTAGATACGCAGTATTTT.

For the CDR3, the DNA is TGTGCCAGCAGCTTATCGACAGGGGACACAGATACGCAGTATTTT. Its translation: CASSLSTGDTDTQYF. This chain connects TRBV7-9 to TRBJ2-3; the match to TRBD1 covers 8 bases. With 2 bases clipped from V and 2 bases from J, the junction kept 3 bases outside the gene matches. This CDR3 has 15 amino acids. Germline V lookup: CDR1 SEHNR, CDR2 FQNEAQ (reference sequence). Full variable domain (missing parts from reference TRBV7-9 and TRBJ2-3): DTGVSQNPRHKITKRGQNVTFRCDPISEHNRLYWYRQTLGQGPEFLTYFQNEAQLEKSRLLSDRFSAERPKGSFSTLEIQRTEQGDSAMYLCASSLSTGDTDTQYFGPGTRLTVL.

The chain couples TRBV18 to TRBJ1-4; unclear D gene. Deletions cut 1 base from V and 3 bases from J, with 6 bases between. The CDR3 contains 14 residues. Per the germline V gene, CDR1 is KGHSH and CDR2 is LQKENI. The CDR3 region has the DNA TGTGCCAGCTCACCACTAGCGGCTAATGAAAAACTGTTTTTT. Protein product: CASSPLAANEKLFF. The full variable domain, with the rest looked up from reference TRBV18 and TRBJ1-4, is NAGVMQNPRHLVRRRGQEARLRCSPMKGHSHVYWYRQLPEEGLKFMVYLQKENIIDESGMPKERFSAEFPKEGPSILRIQQVVRGDSAAYFCASSPLAANEKLFFGSGTQLSVL.